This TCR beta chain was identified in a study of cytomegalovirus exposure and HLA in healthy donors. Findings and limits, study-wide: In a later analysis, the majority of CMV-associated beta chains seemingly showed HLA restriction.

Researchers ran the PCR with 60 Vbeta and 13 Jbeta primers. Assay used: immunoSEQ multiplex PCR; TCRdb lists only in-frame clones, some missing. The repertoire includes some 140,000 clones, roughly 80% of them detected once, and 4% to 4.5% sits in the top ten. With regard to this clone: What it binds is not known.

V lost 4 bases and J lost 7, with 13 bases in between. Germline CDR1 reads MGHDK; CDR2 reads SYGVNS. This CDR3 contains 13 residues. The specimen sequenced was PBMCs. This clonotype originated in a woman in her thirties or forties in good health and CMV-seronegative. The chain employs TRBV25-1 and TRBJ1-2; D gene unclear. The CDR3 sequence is CASSASGPPGYTF. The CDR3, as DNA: TGTGCCAGCAGTGCCTCGGGTCCACCTGGCTACACCTTC.